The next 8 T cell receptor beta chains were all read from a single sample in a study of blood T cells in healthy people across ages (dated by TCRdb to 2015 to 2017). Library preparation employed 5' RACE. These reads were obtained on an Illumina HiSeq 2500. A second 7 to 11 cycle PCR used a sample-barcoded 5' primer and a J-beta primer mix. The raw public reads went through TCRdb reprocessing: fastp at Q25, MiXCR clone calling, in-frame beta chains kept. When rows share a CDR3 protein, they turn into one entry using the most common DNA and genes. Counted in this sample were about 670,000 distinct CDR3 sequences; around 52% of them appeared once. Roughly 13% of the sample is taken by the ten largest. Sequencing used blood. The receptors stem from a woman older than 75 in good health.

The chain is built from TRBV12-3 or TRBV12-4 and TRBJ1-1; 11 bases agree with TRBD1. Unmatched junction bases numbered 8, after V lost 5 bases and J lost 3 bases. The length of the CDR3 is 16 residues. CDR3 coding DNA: TGTGCCAGCAGTGGGGGACAGGGGGTATGGGACACTGAAGCTTTCTTT. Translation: CASSGGQGVWDTEAFF.

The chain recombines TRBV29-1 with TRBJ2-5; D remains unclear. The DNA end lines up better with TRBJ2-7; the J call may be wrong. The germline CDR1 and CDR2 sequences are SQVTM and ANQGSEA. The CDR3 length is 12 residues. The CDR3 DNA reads TGCAGCGTTGAGGTCCAAACCTACGAGCAGTACTTC. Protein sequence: CSVEVQTYEQYF.

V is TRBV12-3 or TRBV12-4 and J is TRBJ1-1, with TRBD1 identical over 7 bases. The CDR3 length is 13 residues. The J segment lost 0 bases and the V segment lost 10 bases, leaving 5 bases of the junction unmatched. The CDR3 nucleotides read TGTGCCATCGTACAGGGGATGAACACTGAAGCTTTCTTT. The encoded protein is CAIVQGMNTEAFF.

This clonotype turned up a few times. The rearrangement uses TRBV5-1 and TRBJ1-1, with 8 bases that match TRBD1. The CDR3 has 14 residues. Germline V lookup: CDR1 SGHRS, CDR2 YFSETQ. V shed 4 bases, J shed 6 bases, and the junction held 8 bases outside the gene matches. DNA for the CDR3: TGCGCCAGCAGCCTCGACAGGGGTGGCCCTGAAGCTTTCTTT. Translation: CASSLDRGGPEAFF.

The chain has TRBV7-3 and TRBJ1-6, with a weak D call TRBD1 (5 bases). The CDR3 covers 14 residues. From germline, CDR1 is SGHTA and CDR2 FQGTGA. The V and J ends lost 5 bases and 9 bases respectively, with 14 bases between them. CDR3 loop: CASSREQGLSPLHF. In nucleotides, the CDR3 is TGTGCCAGCAGCAGAGAGCAGGGACTTTCACCCCTCCACTTT.

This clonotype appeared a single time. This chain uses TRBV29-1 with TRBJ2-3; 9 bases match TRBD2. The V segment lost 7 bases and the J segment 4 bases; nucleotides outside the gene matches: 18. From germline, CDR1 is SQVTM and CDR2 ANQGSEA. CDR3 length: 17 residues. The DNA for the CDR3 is TGCAGCGGCAAAGGTCCCGGTAGCGGGGGATATTCAGATACGCAGTATTTT. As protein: CSGKGPGSGGYSDTQYF.

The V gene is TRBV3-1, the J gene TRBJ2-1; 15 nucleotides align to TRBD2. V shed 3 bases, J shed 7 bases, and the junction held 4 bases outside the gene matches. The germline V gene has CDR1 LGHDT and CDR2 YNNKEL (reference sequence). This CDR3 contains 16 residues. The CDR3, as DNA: TGTGCCAGCAGCCACGGACTAGCGGGAGGGGTGAATGAGCAGTTCTTC. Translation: CASSHGLAGGVNEQFF.

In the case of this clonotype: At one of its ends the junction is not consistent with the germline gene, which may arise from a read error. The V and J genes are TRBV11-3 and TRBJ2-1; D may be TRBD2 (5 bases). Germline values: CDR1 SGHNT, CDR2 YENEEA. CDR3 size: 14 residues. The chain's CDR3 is CASSLAGKANERFF. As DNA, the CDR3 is TGTGCCAGCAGCTTAGCGGGGAAAGCGAATGAGCGGTTCTTC.